The 5 T cell receptor beta chains reported below all come from one sample, sequenced in a study of blood T cell repertoires in COVID-19. The method was immunoSEQ multiplex PCR; TCRdb's version includes in-frame clones alone and lacks a portion of them. The table records under 45,000 clones, around four fifths of them present only once. Sequenced material: peripheral blood. These receptors all come from a man aged 50-59 years with active COVID-19.

The J gene is TRBJ2-7, the V gene TRBV7-2; TRBD2 agrees at 9 bases. The germline V gene encodes CDR1 SGHTA and CDR2 FQGNSA. Trimming removed 4 bases from V and 0 bases from J; junction bases left unmatched: 4. CDR3 length: 15 amino acids. The CDR3 DNA is TGTGCCAGCAGCTCCTCTAGCGGGGCCTCCTACGAGCAGTACTTC. This encodes CASSSSSGASYEQYF.

This chain uses TRBV7-2 with TRBJ2-7; D remains unclear. CDR1 is SGHTA and CDR2 is FQGNSA in the germline V gene. V was trimmed by 5 bases and J by 6 bases, leaving 14 bases between them. CDR3 length: 13 residues. CDR3 nucleotide sequence: TGTGCCAGCAGCCTAGGGATAGCTAGCGAGCAGTACTTC. This codes for CASSLGIASEQYF.

The chain has TRBV12-5 and TRBJ1-3, with D perhaps matching TRBD1 (5 bases). Germline values: CDR1 LGHNT, CDR2 FRNRAP. The CDR3 contains 15 residues. Trimming left V 5 bases short and J 0 bases short, with 11 bases between. The CDR3 coding sequence is TGTGCTAGTGGTCAGGGATGGACCTCTGGAAACACCATATATTTT. This gives the protein CASGQGWTSGNTIYF.

J is TRBJ2-2 and V is TRBV29-1; D perhaps matches TRBD2 (5 bases). The CDR3 covers 15 residues. The germline gives CDR1 SQVTM, CDR2 ANQGSEA. Trimming left V 4 bases short and J 4 bases short, with 16 bases between. The chain's CDR3 is CSVVSVQAGTGELFF. In DNA form, the CDR3 reads TGCAGCGTTGTCTCCGTGCAGGCGGGCACCGGGGAGCTGTTTTTT.

The chain joins TRBV12-3 or TRBV12-4 to TRBJ2-7; D perhaps matches TRBD1 (5 bases). The germline V and J ends were trimmed by 6 bases and 3 bases, with 12 bases remaining between them. The CDR3 contains 13 residues. The CDR3 sequence: CASSPGRGYEQYF. CDR3 nucleotides: TGTGCCAGCAGCCCGGGTAGGGGCTACGAGCAGTACTTC.